The rows below give T cell receptor beta chains drawn from one sample of a study of molecular identifiers for immune sequencing clone quantification. MiXCR was run by TCRdb on the PCR reads, yielding one entry per CDR3 protein. The sample contains 88,000 or so distinct CDR3 sequences, approximately 22% of which appear only once. The source material was naive CD8+ T cells from blood, with Jurkat cell RNA spiked in. Source of these receptors: a human donor in good health. Some libraries in this study had Jurkat cell RNA spiked in. The CDR3 runs from the conserved cysteine through the conserved F or W. The D gene is left open where the match is weak. Clone size appears in some rows only: once, few, many, or a class for an expanded clone.

J | V | D | size | DNA | CDR3
TRBJ2-1 | TRBV13 | NA | NA | TGTGCCAGCGGCTTAGATATACTCGAATCCTACAATGAGCAGTTCTTC | CASGLDILESYNEQFF
TRBJ2-7 | TRBV7-2 | NA | many | TGTGCCAGCAGCTTCTCCCAGGTTGGACACCACTACGAGCAGTACTTC | CASSFSQVGHHYEQYF
TRBJ2-1 | TRBV6-2/TRBV6-3 | TRBD1 | many | TGTGCCAGCAGGACCCTAGGGGGCGCATTCAATGAGCAGTTCTTC | CASRTLGGAFNEQFF
TRBJ2-1 | TRBV6-6 | NA | NA | TGTGCCAGCAGGCCAGGGATGAATGAGCAGTTCTTC | CASRPGMNEQFF
TRBJ2-1 | TRBV4-1 | NA | many | TGCGCCAGCAGCCAACTTCGGCAGGGCAATGAGCAGTTCTTC | CASSQLRQGNEQFF
TRBJ2-2 | TRBV7-3 | NA | NA | TGTGCCAGCAGCGTGCTGCCGACGGGAAACACCGGGGAGCTGTTTTTT | CASSVLPTGNTGELFF
TRBJ1-6 | TRBV6-1 | NA | many | TGTGCCAGCAGTGACGGTGATACCCTCCACTTT | CASSDGDTLHF
TRBJ2-7 | TRBV11-2 | NA | few | TGTGCCAGCAGCTTAGCTTCCGGGACCTACGAGCAGTACTTC | CASSLASGTYEQYF
TRBJ2-7 | TRBV5-5 | TRBD1 | many | TGTGCCAGCAGCTTTGGGAGTCCGGGACAGAGCTACGAGCAGTACTTC | CASSFGSPGQSYEQYF
TRBJ2-1 | TRBV6-2/TRBV6-3 | TRBD2 | NA | TGTGCCAGCACCCCGGGGGGAACCTACAATGAGCAGTTCTTC | CASTPGGTYNEQFF
TRBJ1-1 | TRBV9 | NA | many | TGTGCCAGCAGCGTTATTCTGAACACTGAAGCTTTCTTT | CASSVILNTEAFF
TRBJ2-2 | TRBV28 | NA | once | TGTGCCAGCAGCCATTCAGACAGAACTAAAGCGAACACCGGGGAGCTGTTTTTT | CASSHSDRTKANTGELFF
TRBJ2-1 | TRBV6-2/TRBV6-3 | NA | many | TGTGCCAGCAGTTACGGGGCAAATGAGCAGTTCTTC | CASSYGANEQFF
TRBJ2-7 | TRBV5-1 | NA | many | TGCGCCAGCAGGACTCAGGACCACTACGAGCAGTACTTC | CASRTQDHYEQYF
TRBJ2-7 | TRBV28 | NA | many | TGTGCCACCACTACGGTTACAGAACCCACCTACGAGCAGTACTTC | CATTTVTEPTYEQYF
TRBJ1-1 | TRBV7-9 | NA | many | TGTGCCAGCAGTTCCAGAGGGGATACGGCTTTCTTT | CASSSRGDTAFF
TRBJ2-3 | TRBV12-3/TRBV12-4 | TRBD1 | many | TGTGCCAGCAGTAGACAGGGAGATACGCAGTATTTT | CASSRQGDTQYF
TRBJ1-1 | TRBV19 | NA | few | TGTGCCAGTAGTATTCCTGGCGGACAGATACTCACTGAAGCTCTCTTT | CASSIPGGQILTEALF
TRBJ2-7 | TRBV4-3 | TRBD1 | few | TGCGCCAGCAGCCAAGCCGGGACAGGGGGTTACGAGCAGTACTTC | CASSQAGTGGYEQYF
TRBJ1-1 | TRBV30 | TRBD1 | NA | TGTGCCTGGAGTGTTTGGACAGGGTCTGAAGCTTTCTTT | CAWSVWTGSEAFF
TRBJ2-3 | TRBV7-9 | NA | many | TGTGCCAGCAGCTCCAACACAGATACGCAGTATTTT | CASSSNTDTQYF
TRBJ1-1 | TRBV7-9 | TRBD1 | many | TGTGCCAGCAGCTTGGGACAGGGCGCGAACTTGAACACTGAAGCTTTCTTT | CASSLGQGANLNTEAFF